Here is one T cell receptor beta chain with its context. CDR1 and CDR2 (germline): SGDLS, YYNGEE. CDR3 length: 16 amino acids. Trimming pared 5 bases from V and 0 bases from J, leaving 14 bases between. This specimen comes from a study of T cells in Graves' hyperthyroidism and ophthalmopathy. TCR beta CDR3 sequences were amplified from RNA transcripts. The TCR CDR3 first-round RT-PCR relied on the HTBI primer set. MiXCR was run by TCRdb on the multiplex PCR reads, yielding one entry per CDR3 protein. The profile shows hundreds of thousands of distinct CDR3 sequences, roughly 40% of them singletons. Uncontrolled infections, other autoimmune diseases, pregnancy or lactation led to exclusion of patients. The PBMCs had their origin in around 10 ml of fresh peripheral blood.

The sequencing input was blood. The TCR comes from a man between 18 and 35 years old with Graves' hyperthyroidism. J is TRBJ2-2 and V is TRBV9; D not certain. The CDR3 loop is CASRYLTPANTGELFF. In DNA form, the CDR3 reads TGTGCCAGCAGGTACCTGACACCAGCGAACACCGGGGAGCTGTTTTTT.